These 25 T cell receptor beta chains originate from one sample sequenced in a study of T cells in Graves' hyperthyroidism and ophthalmopathy. Amplified TCR beta CDR3 regions derived from RNA transcripts. The HTBI set primed first-round TCR CDR3 RT-PCR. TCRdb redid the calling of the multiplex PCR reads with MiXCR, one entry per CDR3 protein. The sample lists nearly 600,000 distinct CDR3 sequences, approximately 15% occurring once. Sequencing input: blood. The source is a woman under 30 with Graves' ophthalmopathy.

There are many counts of this clonotype. The V call is TRBV3-1, the J call TRBJ2-5, with D perhaps given as TRBD1 or TRBD2 (5 bases each). This CDR3 is built from 12 residues. CDR1 and CDR2 (germline): LGHDT, YNNKEL (reference sequence). V was pared by 7 bases and J by 5 bases, with 11 bases between. Here the CDR3 reads CASTPGAETQYF. The CDR3 DNA sequence: TGTGCCAGCACCCCCGGGGCGGAGACCCAGTACTTC.

Ten or more counts support this clonotype. The genes are TRBV11-2 and TRBJ1-4; tentative D call: TRBD1 (5 bases). V was shortened by 3 bases and J by 8 bases, with 13 bases between the two germline ends. Germline V lookup: CDR1 SGHAT, CDR2 FQNNGV. This CDR3 contains 14 residues. The CDR3 loop is CASSLRGFSEKLFF. The CDR3 DNA sequence: TGTGCCAGCAGCTTGAGGGGTTTTAGCGAAAAACTGTTTTTT.

V and J are TRBV19 and TRBJ1-2; TRBD1 matches 12 bases. This CDR3 region has 15 residues. V dropped 5 bases and J dropped 2; count of bases not matched to a gene: 3. Germline lookup yields CDR1 LNHDA and CDR2 SQIVND (reference sequence). Here the CDR3 reads CASSSGTGGNYGYTF. The CDR3 coding sequence is TGTGCCAGTAGTTCCGGGACAGGGGGCAACTATGGCTACACCTTC.

V usage is TRBV20-1 and J usage is TRBJ2-7, with TRBD2 as a possible D gene (5 bases). V lost 5 bases to trimming and J lost 2 bases, with 16 bases between them. The CDR3 runs 14 residues. CDR1 and CDR2 from the germline V gene are DFQATT and SNEGSKA (reference sequence). The CDR3 here is CSAPLQIGAYEQYF. As DNA, the CDR3 is TGCAGTGCTCCCCTCCAAATCGGGGCCTACGAGCAGTACTTC.

The chain employs TRBV6-5 and TRBJ1-2, with TRBD1 identical over 9 bases. The trim removed 2 bases at V and 4 bases at J, leaving 11 bases unmatched. Germline V gene data show CDR1 as MNHEY and CDR2 as SVGAGI. The CDR3 contains 17 residues. The chain's CDR3 is CASSYPNSDRGSYGYTF. The CDR3 bases are TGTGCCAGCAGTTACCCCAACTCGGACAGGGGCAGCTATGGCTACACCTTC.

Details on this clonotype: A much larger clone is a single base away; this may be a read error. The CDR3 region has the DNA TGTGCCAGCGGACTACAGGGGGCGGGGAACACTGAAGCTTTCTTT. This sequence encodes CASGLQGAGNTEAFF. The rearrangement joins TRBV6-2 or TRBV6-3 to TRBJ1-1; 9 bases align to TRBD1. Germline V lookup: CDR1 MNHEY, CDR2 SVGEGT. The junction had 8 bases not matched to a gene; V was cut back by 8 bases and J by 1 base. CDR3 length equals 15 residues.

Only a few counts were recorded for this clonotype. The rearrangement uses TRBV9 and TRBJ1-1; D is possibly TRBD1 (6 bases). The germline V gene encodes CDR1 SGDLS and CDR2 YYNGEE. Trimming cost V 0 bases and J 4 bases, with 13 bases left between them. The CDR3 loop spans 15 amino acids. CDR3 in DNA: TGTGCCAGCAGCGTAGCGGGAGGGGGAGCCACTGAAGCTTTCTTT. Its translation: CASSVAGGGATEAFF.

Points on this clonotype: At one end, the junction sequence differs from germline, possibly due to a read error. The V and J genes are TRBV11-2 and TRBJ1-6, with 9 bases identical to TRBD1. From germline, CDR1 is SGHAT and CDR2 FQNNGV. This CDR3 comprises 15 residues. The CDR3 DNA sequence: TGTGCCGGCAGCGTCACAGGGGGCACCCATTCACCCCTCCACTTT. Its protein product is CAGSVTGGTHSPLHF.

This clonotype was seen many times. At one of its ends the junction is not consistent with the germline gene, which may arise from a read error. J is TRBJ2-5 and V is TRBV18; 8 nucleotides align to TRBD2. This CDR3 is 13 amino acids long. CDR1 is KGHSH, CDR2 LQKENI, per germline. The CDR3 sequence: CASSPGGSGTPYF. CDR3 bases: TGTGCCAGCTCACCCGGCGGTAGCGGGACCCCGTACTTC.

This clonotype was detected ten times or more. This rearrangement joins TRBV3-1 to TRBJ1-1, with D possibly TRBD1 on 5 matching bases. CDR3 length: 13 residues. V was cut by 6 bases and J by 1 base, with 9 bases left in between. CDR1 LGHDT and CDR2 YNNKEL come from the germline V gene (reference sequence). The CDR3 DNA reads as TGTGCCAGCAGGGGGGACGGGAACACTGAAGCTTTCTTT. Its protein product is CASRGDGNTEAFF.

This clonotype was counted at least ten times. J is TRBJ2-3 and V is TRBV20-1; D perhaps matches TRBD2 (5 bases). V was cut by 0 bases and J by 0 bases, with 7 bases left in between. CDR1 and CDR2 (germline): DFQATT, SNEGSKA (reference sequence). The CDR3 loop spans 14 amino acids. The CDR3 DNA is TGCAGTGCTAGAGATGGGGAGAGCACAGATACGCAGTATTTT. Translation: CSARDGESTDTQYF.

The chain couples TRBV11-2 to TRBJ2-3; D possibly matches TRBD1 or TRBD2 (5 bases each). V lost 4 bases to trimming and J lost 2 bases, with 19 bases between them. Germline loops: CDR1 SGHAT, CDR2 FQNNGV. CDR3 length: 17 residues. The CDR3 nucleotides are TGTGCCAGCAGCTGGGGGTTCGGTCCGCCGGCCACAGATACGCAGTATTTT. Amino acids: CASSWGFGPPATDTQYF.

This clonotype was observed many times. This chain links TRBV19 with TRBJ1-2; D perhaps matches TRBD1 (5 bases). From germline, CDR1 is LNHDA and CDR2 SQIVND (reference sequence). Trimming left V 8 bases short and J 0 bases short, with 16 bases between. There are 15 residues in the CDR3. For the CDR3, the DNA is TGTGCCAGTTCGACAGCCGCCCAATCTAACTATGGCTACACCTTC. It yields the protein CASSTAAQSNYGYTF. Together with reference TRBV19 and TRBJ1-2, the CDR3 gives the full variable domain: DGGITQSPKYLFRKEGQNVTLSCEQNLNHDAMYWYRQDPGQGLRLIYYSQIVNDFQKGDIAEGYSVSREKKESFPLTVTSAQKNPTAFYLCASSTAAQSNYGYTFGSGTRLTVV.

Here the CDR3 DNA reads TGTGCCAGTAGTATAATTAAAGCTACCTACAATGAGCAGTTCTTC. Protein sequence: CASSIIKATYNEQFF. This chain connects TRBV19 to TRBJ2-1; D is ambiguous. V lost 2 bases to trimming and J lost 2 bases, with 10 bases between them. This CDR3 is built from 15 residues. Germline V gives CDR1 LNHDA, CDR2 SQIVND (reference sequence).

V is TRBV7-9 and J is TRBJ2-7; 9 bases map to TRBD2. Germline lookup yields CDR1 SEHNR and CDR2 FQNEAQ (reference sequence). The J segment lost 7 bases and the V segment lost 4 bases, leaving 8 bases of the junction unmatched. The CDR3 spans 14 residues. The CDR3 is CASSWVTSGREQYF. The CDR3, as DNA: TGTGCCAGCAGCTGGGTCACCAGCGGGAGGGAGCAGTACTTC.

This clonotype was seen many times. This chain links TRBV11-2 with TRBJ2-7, with a tentative D call TRBD2 (5 bases). Trimming pared 5 bases from V and 3 bases from J, leaving 14 bases between. The germline V gene encodes CDR1 SGHAT and CDR2 FQNNGV. This CDR3 is built from 14 residues. The CDR3 sequence: CASSRVGAIYEQYF. The CDR3, as DNA: TGTGCCAGCAGCCGGGTGGGAGCGATCTACGAGCAGTACTTC. The complete variable domain, with remaining parts taken from reference TRBV11-2 and TRBJ2-7, reads EAGVAQSPRYKIIEKRQSVAFWCNPISGHATLYWYQQILGQGPKLLIQFQNNGVVDDSQLPKDRFSAERLKGVDSTLKIQPAKLEDSAVYLCASSRVGAIYEQYFGPGTRLTVT.

This clonotype was picked up a small number of times. This may arise from a read error, as a much more abundant clone is one base away. The V and J genes are TRBV27 and TRBJ2-5, with D possibly matching TRBD2 (6 bases). The CDR3 loop spans 15 amino acids. Germline V gives CDR1 MNHEY, CDR2 SMNVEV (reference sequence). In DNA, the CDR3 is TGTGCCAGCAGTTTAAACCCGGGAGTGGGAGAGGCCCAGTACTTC. Translated, it gives CASSLNPGVGEAQYF.

Ten or more counts support this clonotype. The chain recombines TRBV20-1 with TRBJ2-1; 12 bases line up with TRBD2. This CDR3 is built from 15 residues. Per germline, CDR1 DFQATT and CDR2 SNEGSKA (reference sequence). Trimming removed 3 bases from V and 7 bases from J; junction bases left unmatched: 7. The DNA of the CDR3 is TGCAGTGCTAGGTTACTAGCGGGAGGATATAATGAGCAGTTCTTC. Translating it yields CSARLLAGGYNEQFF.

This clonotype has more than one count but fewer than ten. The chain couples TRBV2 to TRBJ2-1; D unresolved. With 5 bases removed from V and 11 bases from J, the gap between germline ends came to 10 bases. Germline-derived CDR1 and CDR2 are SNHLY and FYNNEI. CDR3 length: 11 amino acids. The CDR3 DNA is TGTGCCAGCAGTCGACAAGTCAAGCAGTTCTTC. This gives the protein CASSRQVKQFF.

The V and J genes are TRBV12-3 or TRBV12-4 and TRBJ2-2; D uncertain. Trimming shortened V by 4 bases and J by 6 bases, and 12 bases separated the two germline ends. CDR3 length: 14 amino acids. The CDR3 loop reads CASSCSAASGELFF. CDR3 DNA sequence: TGTGCCAGCAGTTGCTCCGCAGCATCCGGGGAGCTGTTTTTT.

This clonotype was seen ten or more times. The chain carries TRBV6-5 and TRBJ1-1; D is unclear. Trimming removed 2 bases from V and 5 bases from J, with 9 bases in between. The CDR3 consists of 13 residues. Germline V gene data show CDR1 as MNHEY and CDR2 as SVGAGI. This CDR3 is CASSYRVGTEAFF. CDR3 nucleotide sequence: TGTGCCAGCAGTTACAGGGTGGGGACTGAAGCTTTCTTT.

The sample holds a few counts of this clonotype. J is TRBJ2-3 and V is TRBV11-3, with D tentatively TRBD2 (5 bases). From germline, CDR1 is SGHNT and CDR2 YENEEA. The CDR3 covers 13 residues. Trimming removed 6 bases at V and 6 bases at J, with 13 bases between. The DNA for the CDR3 is TGTGCCAGCAGGAAAGGACGGGGTGATACGCAGTATTTT. It translates to CASRKGRGDTQYF.

In the case of this clonotype: A read error is possible here, since a much larger clone lies one base away. The chain employs TRBV12-3 or TRBV12-4 and TRBJ2-1, with D possibly matching TRBD1 (5 bases). V was pared by 6 bases and J by 8 bases, with 17 bases between. There are 14 residues in the CDR3. CDR3 nucleotides: TGTGCCAGCAGCCTGCAGGGATATTACGATGAGCAGTTCTTC. Encoded protein: CASSLQGYYDEQFF.

This clonotype was seen at least ten times. The rearrangement links TRBV28 to TRBJ1-2, with unresolved D. V gave up 8 bases and J gave up 5 bases, with 12 bases separating them. Germline assignment: CDR1 MDHEN and CDR2 SYDVKM. The CDR3 sequence is 12 residues long. For the CDR3, the DNA is TGTGCCAGCGGTACACCGGGGTATGGCTACACCTTC. It translates to CASGTPGYGYTF.

This clonotype occurred many times. The chain links TRBV11-1 to TRBJ2-2; 11 nucleotides agree with TRBD2. CDR1 is SGHAT and CDR2 is FQDESV in the germline V gene (reference sequence). V lost 4 bases to trimming and J lost 1 base; unmatched junction nucleotides: 2. The CDR3 runs to 16 residues. The CDR3 sequence is CASSSGTSGNTGELFF. CDR3 nucleotide sequence: TGTGCCAGCAGCTCCGGGACTAGCGGGAACACCGGGGAGCTGTTTTTT. The full variable domain, in which reference TRBV11-1 and TRBJ2-2 provide the parts outside the CDR3, is EAEVAQSPRYKITEKSQAVAFWCDPISGHATLYWYRQILGQGPELLVQFQDESVVDDSQLPKDRFSAERLKGVDSTLKIQPAELGDSAMYLCASSSGTSGNTGELFFGEGSRLTVL.